Each of the 2 T cell receptor beta chains below was sequenced from the same sample in a study of CD8 T cells in ankylosing spondylitis. MiXCR, applied by TCRdb to the 5' RACE reads, yields one record per CDR3 protein. The sample consists of 30,000 to 40,000 distinct CDR3 sequences, 3% to 3.5% of them appearing once. Sequencing input: blood, either unsorted or a sorted T cell fraction (not recorded which). All receptors come from a male donor with ankylosing spondylitis or in good health (not recorded which).

This clonotype occurred many times. The chain employs TRBV11-2 and TRBJ1-4; 8 bases are a match to TRBD1. In germline, CDR1 is SGHAT, CDR2 FQNNGV. J gave up 0 bases and V 3 bases, and 3 bases lay outside the gene matches. The CDR3 spans 16 residues. The CDR3 here is CASSFGQGTTNEKLFF. The CDR3, as DNA: TGTGCCAGCAGCTTTGGACAGGGTACAACTAATGAAAAACTGTTTTTT.

By frequency in the sample, this clonotype is medium-sized (0.01 to 0.1%). This chain connects TRBV9 to TRBJ2-2; 9 bases map to TRBD2. The V segment lost 3 bases and the J segment 1 base; nucleotides outside the gene matches: 10. The CDR3 runs 18 residues. The germline gives CDR1 SGDLS, CDR2 YYNGEE. The CDR3 sequence: CASSALAGGLGNTGELFF. For the CDR3, the DNA is TGTGCCAGCAGCGCCCTCGCGGGGGGGCTTGGGAACACCGGGGAGCTGTTTTTT. The full variable domain, its missing parts supplied by reference TRBV9 and TRBJ2-2, is DSGVTQTPKHLITATGQRVTLRCSPRSGDLSVYWYQQSLDQGLQFLIQYYNGEERAKGNILERFSAQQFPDLHSELNLSSLELGDSALYFCASSALAGGLGNTGELFFGEGSRLTVL.